The present T cell receptor beta chain was sequenced within a study of T cell responses to AZD1222 COVID-19 vaccine. Study observations and caveats: Donors in the cohort were predominantly white British and more often female, and clonal diversity was possibly underestimated. Repertoires in all cases were sampled only once the peak T cell response had passed. When two AZD1222 doses had been given, Spike-specific TCR breadth and depth rose.

The protocol was immunoSEQ multiplex PCR, while the TCRdb copy is restricted to in-frame clones and leaves out a portion. The sample shows 40,000 to 60,000 clones, 80% to 90% of them seen only once. This CDR3 is built from 16 residues. Per germline, CDR1 LNHNV and CDR2 YYDKDF (reference sequence). Trimming took 5 bases from V and 5 from J, leaving 19 bases between them. A word on this clone: Antigen: not known.

The input for sequencing was peripheral blood, taken 28 days after the second AZD1222 dose. The chain uses TRBV15 and TRBJ2-4; the D call may be TRBD1 or TRBD2 (6 bases each). The TCR sequence derives from an adult who received the AZD1222 COVID-19 vaccine. The CDR3 reads CATSRIPGAGENIQYF. The CDR3 DNA follows: TGTGCCACCAGCCGAATCCCGGGGGCCGGAGAAAACATTCAGTACTTC. Full variable domain (missing parts from reference TRBV15 and TRBJ2-4): DAMVIQNPRYQVTQFGKPVTLSCSQTLNHNVMYWYQQKSSQAPKLLFHYYDKDFNNEADTPDNFQSRRPNTSFCFLDIRSPGLGDTAMYLCATSRIPGAGENIQYFGAGTRLSVL.